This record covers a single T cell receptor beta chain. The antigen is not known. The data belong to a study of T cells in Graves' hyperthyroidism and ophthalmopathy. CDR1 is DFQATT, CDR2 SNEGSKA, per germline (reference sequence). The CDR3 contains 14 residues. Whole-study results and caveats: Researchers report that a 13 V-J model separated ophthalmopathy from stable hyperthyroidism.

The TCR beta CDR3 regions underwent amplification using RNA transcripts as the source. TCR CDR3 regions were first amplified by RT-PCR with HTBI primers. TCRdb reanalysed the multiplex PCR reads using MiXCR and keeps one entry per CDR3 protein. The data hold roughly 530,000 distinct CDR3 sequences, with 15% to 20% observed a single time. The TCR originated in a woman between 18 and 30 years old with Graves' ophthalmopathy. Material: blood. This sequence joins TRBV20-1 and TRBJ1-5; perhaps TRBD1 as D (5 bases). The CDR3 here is CSVGEVYSNQPQHF. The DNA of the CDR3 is TGCAGCGTGGGGGAAGTTTATAGCAATCAGCCCCAGCATTTT.